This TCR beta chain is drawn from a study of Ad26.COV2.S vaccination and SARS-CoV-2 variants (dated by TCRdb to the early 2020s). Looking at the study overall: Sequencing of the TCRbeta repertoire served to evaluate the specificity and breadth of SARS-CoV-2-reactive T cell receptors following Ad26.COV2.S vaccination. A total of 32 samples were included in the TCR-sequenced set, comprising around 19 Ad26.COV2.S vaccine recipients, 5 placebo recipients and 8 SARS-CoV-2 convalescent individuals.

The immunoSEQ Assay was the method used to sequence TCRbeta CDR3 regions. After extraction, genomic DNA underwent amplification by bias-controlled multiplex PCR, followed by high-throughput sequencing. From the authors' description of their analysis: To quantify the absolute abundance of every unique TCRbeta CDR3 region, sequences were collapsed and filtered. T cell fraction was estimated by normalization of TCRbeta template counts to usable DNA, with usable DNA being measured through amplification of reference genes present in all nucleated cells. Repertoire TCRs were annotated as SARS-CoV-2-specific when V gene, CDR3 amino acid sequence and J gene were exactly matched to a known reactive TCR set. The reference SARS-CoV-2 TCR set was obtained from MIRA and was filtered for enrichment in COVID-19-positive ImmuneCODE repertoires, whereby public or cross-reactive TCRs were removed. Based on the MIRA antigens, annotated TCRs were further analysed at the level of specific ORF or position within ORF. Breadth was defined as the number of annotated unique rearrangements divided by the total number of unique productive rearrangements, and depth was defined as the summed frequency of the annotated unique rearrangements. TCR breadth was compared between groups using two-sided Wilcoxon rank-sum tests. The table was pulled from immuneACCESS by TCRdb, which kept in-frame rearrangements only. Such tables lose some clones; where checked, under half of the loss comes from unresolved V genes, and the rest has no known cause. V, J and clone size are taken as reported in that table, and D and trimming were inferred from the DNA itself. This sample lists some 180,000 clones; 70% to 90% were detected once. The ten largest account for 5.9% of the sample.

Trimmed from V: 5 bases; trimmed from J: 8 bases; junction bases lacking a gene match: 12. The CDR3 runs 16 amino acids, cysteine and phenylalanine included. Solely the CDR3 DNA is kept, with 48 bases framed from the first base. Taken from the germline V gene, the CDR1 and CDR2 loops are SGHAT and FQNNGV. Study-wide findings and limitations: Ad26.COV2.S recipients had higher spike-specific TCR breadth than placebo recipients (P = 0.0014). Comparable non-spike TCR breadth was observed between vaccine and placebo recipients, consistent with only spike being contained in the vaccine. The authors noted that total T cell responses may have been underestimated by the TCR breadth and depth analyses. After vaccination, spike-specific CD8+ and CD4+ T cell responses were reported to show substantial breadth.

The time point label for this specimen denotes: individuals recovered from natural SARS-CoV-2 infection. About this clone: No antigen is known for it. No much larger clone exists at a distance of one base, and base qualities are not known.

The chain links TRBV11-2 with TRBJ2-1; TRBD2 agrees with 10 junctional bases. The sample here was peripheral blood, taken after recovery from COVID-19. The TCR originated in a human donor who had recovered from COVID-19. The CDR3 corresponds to CASSPSSSGGADEQFF. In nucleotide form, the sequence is TGTGCCAGCAGCCCCTCCTCCAGCGGGGGGGCCGATGAGCAGTTCTTC.